The 14 T cell receptor beta chains below were found in one sample sequenced in a study of T cell responses to AZD1222 COVID-19 vaccine. Repertoires were generated with immunoSEQ multiplex PCR, while TCRdb's copy carries only in-frame clones and drops some. The table lists 130,000 or so clones, around 84% of them singletons. The source material was peripheral blood, sampled on day 0 of AZD1222 vaccination. These TCRs come from an adult in good health.

The rearrangement joins TRBV7-3 to TRBJ2-5, with 8 nucleotides matching TRBD1. This CDR3 comprises 14 residues. Germline V gene lookup returns CDR1 SGHTA and CDR2 FQGTGA. V gave up 3 bases and J gave up 5 bases; unmatched junction bases: 5. The CDR3 DNA sequence: TGTGCCAGCAGCTTTACGACAGGGGCGGAGACCCAGTACTTC. Protein product: CASSFTTGAETQYF.

The chain is built from TRBV11-2 and TRBJ1-5; D perhaps matches TRBD1 (6 bases). The CDR3 is made up of 15 amino acids. The germline CDR1 and CDR2 sequences are SGHAT and FQNNGV. The V and J ends lost 1 base and 2 bases respectively, with 9 bases between them. In DNA form, the CDR3 reads TGTGCCAGCAGCTTAGGATACAGGGGCAATCAGCCCCAGCATTTT. Translation: CASSLGYRGNQPQHF.

The chain carries TRBV3-1 (or the pseudogene TRBV3-2) and TRBJ2-7; possible D gene TRBD2, 5 bases. CDR3 size: 14 residues. From germline, CDR1 is LGHDT and CDR2 YNNKEL (reference sequence). Trimming pared 2 bases from V and 5 bases from J, leaving 13 bases between. CDR3 protein: CASSQLWETNEQYF. In nucleotides, the CDR3 is TGTGCCAGCAGCCAATTGTGGGAGACGAACGAGCAGTACTTC.

In its sample, this clone was seen many times. The chain joins TRBV15 to TRBJ1-3; D remains unclear. This CDR3 is 15 amino acids long. Germline loops: CDR1 LNHNV, CDR2 YYDKDF (reference sequence). Trimming removed 5 bases from V and 2 bases from J, with 13 bases in between. CDR3 amino acids: CATSAREGPGNTIYF. The CDR3 nucleotides read TGTGCCACCAGCGCCCGAGAGGGTCCTGGAAACACCATATATTTT.

This clone was observed once. The chain joins TRBV7-6 to TRBJ2-7; TRBD2 aligns across 7 bases. CDR3 size: 15 residues. With V trimmed by 5 bases and J by 4 bases, 11 bases remained unmatched. The germline V gene encodes CDR1 SGHVS and CDR2 FNYEAQ. For the CDR3, the DNA is TGTGCCAGCAGCCAGGCCGGCGGGAGTGGGTACGAGCAGTACTTC. Its translation is CASSQAGGSGYEQYF.

The CDR3 DNA is TGCGCCAGCAGTGAAGGGGTAACGGACACCGGGGAGCTGTTTTTT. Amino acids: CASSEGVTDTGELFF. The chain has TRBV10-1 and TRBJ2-2; D might be TRBD1 (5 bases). This CDR3 is built from 15 residues. Germline V gene data show CDR1 as WNHNN and CDR2 as SYGVQD (reference sequence). Deletions cut 3 bases from V and 3 bases from J, with 11 bases between.

This sequence joins TRBV14 and TRBJ1-2; D perhaps matches TRBD1 (6 bases). The V gene's germline CDR1 is SGHDN and CDR2 FVKESK. The CDR3 has 13 residues. Trimming removed 2 bases at V and 7 bases at J, with 11 bases between. This chain's CDR3 is CASSQTDSRGYTF. The CDR3 region has the DNA TGTGCCAGCAGCCAAACGGACAGCCGTGGCTACACCTTC.

This chain uses TRBV18 with TRBJ2-1; 11 nucleotides match TRBD2. Germline V gene sequence: CDR1 KGHSH, CDR2 LQKENI. Losses at the gene ends were 3 bases for V and 15 bases for J; bases not matched to a gene: 10. The length of the CDR3 is 14 residues. CDR3: CASSPGGLAEVRFF. The CDR3 DNA is TGTGCCAGCTCACCGGGGGGACTAGCGGAGGTTAGGTTCTTC.

This sequence joins TRBV18 and TRBJ1-5; tentatively, D is TRBD1 (6 bases). Germline assignment: CDR1 KGHSH and CDR2 LQKENI. The CDR3 is made up of 18 amino acids. V lost 4 bases and J 0 bases, leaving 19 bases between the germline ends. CDR3 sequence: CASSLFGGTTNSNQPQHF. The CDR3 coding sequence is TGTGCCAGCTCACTTTTTGGGGGGACAACGAATAGCAATCAGCCCCAGCATTTT.

The chain couples TRBV9 to TRBJ2-7, with D perhaps matching TRBD1 (6 bases). CDR1 SGDLS and CDR2 YYNGEE come from the germline V gene. The CDR3 runs to 13 residues. Trimming left V 2 bases short and J 6 bases short, with 12 bases between. DNA of the CDR3: TGTGCCAGCAGCGTTGGGGTCAGGGGCGAGCAGTACTTC. Translating gives CASSVGVRGEQYF.

In its sample, this clone was seen a few times. This chain links TRBV2 with TRBJ1-1; D possibly corresponds to TRBD1 (6 bases). Deletions cut 2 bases from V and 0 bases from J, with 10 bases between. This CDR3 is built from 15 residues. CDR1 and CDR2 (germline): SNHLY, FYNNEI. In nucleotides, the CDR3 is TGTGCCAGCAGTGAAAGTGCAGGGGTGAACACTGAAGCTTTCTTT. This codes for CASSESAGVNTEAFF.

CDR3 protein: CASSLGAVYEQYF. DNA of the CDR3: TGTGCCAGCAGTTTAGGGGCAGTCTACGAGCAGTACTTC. The chain uses TRBV12-3 or TRBV12-4 and TRBJ2-7; D call uncertain. The CDR3 runs to 13 residues. With 1 base removed from V and 3 bases from J, the gap between germline ends came to 7 bases.

The chain uses TRBV4-3 and TRBJ2-1, with unresolved D. The length of the CDR3 is 15 residues. The V gene's germline CDR1 is LGHNA and CDR2 YSLEER. Trimming shortened V by 1 base and J by 5 bases, and 12 bases separated the two germline ends. CDR3 sequence reads: CASSQGASQDNEQFF. CDR3 nucleotide sequence: TGCGCCAGCAGCCAAGGGGCTAGTCAGGACAATGAGCAGTTCTTC.

The chain is built from TRBV4-1 and TRBJ2-3; TRBD1 agrees at 7 bases. V lost 2 bases, J lost 8 bases, and 16 bases stayed unmatched. CDR1 is MGHRA, CDR2 YSYEKL, per germline. The CDR3 has 17 amino acids. The chain's CDR3 is CASSQPRQDRRGSTQYF. The DNA for the CDR3 is TGCGCCAGCAGCCAACCTCGGCAGGACAGGCGAGGGTCTACGCAGTATTTT.